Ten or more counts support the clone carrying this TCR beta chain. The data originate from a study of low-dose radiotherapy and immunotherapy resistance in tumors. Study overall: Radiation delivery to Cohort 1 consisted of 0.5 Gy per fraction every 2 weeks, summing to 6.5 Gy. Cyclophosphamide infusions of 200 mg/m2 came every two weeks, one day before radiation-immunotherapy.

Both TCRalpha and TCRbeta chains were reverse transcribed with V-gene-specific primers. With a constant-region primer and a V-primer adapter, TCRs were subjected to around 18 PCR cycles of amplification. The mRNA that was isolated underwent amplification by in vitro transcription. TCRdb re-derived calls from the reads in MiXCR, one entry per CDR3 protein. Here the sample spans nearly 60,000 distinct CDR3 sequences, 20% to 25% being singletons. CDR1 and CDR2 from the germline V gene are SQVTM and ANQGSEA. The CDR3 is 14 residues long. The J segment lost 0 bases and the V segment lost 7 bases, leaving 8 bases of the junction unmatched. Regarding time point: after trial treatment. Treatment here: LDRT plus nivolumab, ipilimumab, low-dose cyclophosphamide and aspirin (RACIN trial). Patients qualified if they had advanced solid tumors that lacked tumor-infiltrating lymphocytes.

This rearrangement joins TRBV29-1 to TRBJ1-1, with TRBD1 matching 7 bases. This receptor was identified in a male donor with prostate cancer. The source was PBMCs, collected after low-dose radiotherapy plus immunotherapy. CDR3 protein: CSAGRTGMNTEAFF. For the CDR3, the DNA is TGCAGCGCAGGAAGGACAGGCATGAACACTGAAGCTTTCTTT.